The source of this T cell receptor (beta chain) is a study of post-analysis software for immune sequencing data. Overall study context: There were relapsing-remitting, secondary progressive and progressive-relapsing multiple sclerosis among the disease courses included. Whole-study results and caveats: Multiple sclerosis patients showed significantly lower normalized Chao1 diversity than controls did. Pronounced co-clustering by F measure was evident among identically batched samples.

Points on this clonotype: Its specificity is unknown.

The TCR beta cDNA libraries carried unique molecular identifiers. Roughly 500,000 cDNA molecules were obtained per 1 to 10 million input T cells. TCRdb reprocessed the PCR reads via MiXCR and lists one record per CDR3 protein. The table shows about 460,000 distinct CDR3 sequences, with roughly 45% occurring only once. The sequencing input was blood. The TCR was taken from a girl between 5 and 17 years old with multiple sclerosis.

As DNA, the CDR3 is TGTGCCAGCAGCTTAGTGGTAGCGGGAGTCTACAATGAGCAGTTCTTC. Protein product: CASSLVVAGVYNEQFF. The chain has TRBV7-6 and TRBJ2-1; 9 bases agree with TRBD2. The CDR3 contains 16 residues. V was clipped by 1 base and J by 3 bases; unmatched bases: 4. In germline, CDR1 is SGHVS, CDR2 FNYEAQ.